Presented here are 14 T cell receptor beta chains from one specimen sequenced in a study of blood T cell repertoires in COVID-19 (TCRdb year 2020). The library relied on the immunoSEQ multiplex PCR assay. TCRdb mirrors the immuneACCESS table, restricted to in-frame sequences. Some clones are absent from its copies; in checked studies, under half trace to an unresolved V gene, and the reason for the others is unknown. For this sample the table gives fewer than 75,000 clones, of which over 85% were detected only once. Clones ranked in the top ten supply just over 9% of the sample. Sequencing input: peripheral blood. The origin of the receptors is a human donor in a cohort sampled during active COVID-19.

This sequence joins TRBV4-1 and TRBJ2-1, with D perhaps matching TRBD2 (6 bases). V lost 0 bases, J lost 10 bases, and 19 bases lay in between. The CDR3 runs 16 residues. Germline V CDR1 and CDR2: MGHRA, YSYEKL. Written as DNA, the CDR3 is TGCGCCAGCAGCCAAGATACCGGGACTCCCTCTGGGGAGCAGTTCTTC. Amino acid sequence: CASSQDTGTPSGEQFF.

This clone appeared once. This chain connects TRBV11-2 to TRBJ2-7; TRBD2 aligns across 10 bases. The CDR3 contains 16 residues. Germline CDR1 SGHAT, CDR2 FQNNGV. V lost 5 bases to trimming and J lost 0 bases; unmatched junction nucleotides: 7. The CDR3 is CASSPSLAGSSYEQYF. The DNA for the CDR3 is TGTGCCAGCAGCCCTTCACTAGCGGGAAGCTCCTACGAGCAGTACTTC. Complete variable domain (other parts from reference TRBV11-2 and TRBJ2-7): EAGVAQSPRYKIIEKRQSVAFWCNPISGHATLYWYQQILGQGPKLLIQFQNNGVVDDSQLPKDRFSAERLKGVDSTLKIQPAKLEDSAVYLCASSPSLAGSSYEQYFGPGTRLTVT.

The V and J genes are TRBV2 and TRBJ2-5, with a tentative D call TRBD2 (5 bases). Germline assignment: CDR1 SNHLY and CDR2 FYNNEI. This CDR3 contains 14 residues. V was trimmed by 4 bases and J by 5 bases, leaving 14 bases between them. The CDR3 DNA reads TGTGCCAGCAGTGTTCGGCCTAGCATTGAGACCCAGTACTTC. Residues: CASSVRPSIETQYF.

The chain employs TRBV5-1 and TRBJ2-7, with D possibly matching TRBD1 (6 bases). The CDR3 is 14 residues long. The germline V and J ends were trimmed by 0 bases and 2 bases, with 9 bases remaining between them. Germline CDR1 and CDR2: SGHRS and YFSETQ. The CDR3 sequence is CASSLATGAYEQYF. The CDR3 DNA sequence: TGCGCCAGCAGCTTGGCGACAGGCGCCTACGAGCAGTACTTC.

This chain links TRBV19 with TRBJ2-5; tentatively, D is TRBD2 (5 bases). With 5 bases removed from V and 5 bases from J, the gap between germline ends came to 15 bases. The CDR3 is made up of 14 amino acids. CDR1 LNHDA and CDR2 SQIVND come from the germline V gene (reference sequence). CDR3 residues: CASSSTSTRETQYF. The CDR3 DNA reads TGTGCCAGTAGTTCCACTAGTACCCGGGAGACCCAGTACTTC.

The rearrangement uses TRBV20-1 and TRBJ2-1; TRBD2 agrees at 9 bases. CDR3 length equals 16 residues. Germline lookup yields CDR1 DFQATT and CDR2 SNEGSKA (reference sequence). V lost 3 bases and J lost 3; bases outside the gene matches: 9. The DNA for the CDR3 is TGCAGTGCTAGTGCTTTGACTAGCGGAGACTACAATGAGCAGTTCTTC. Translated, it gives CSASALTSGDYNEQFF.

The rearrangement joins TRBV5-6 to TRBJ2-7, with D perhaps TRBD1 (5 bases). Germline assignment: CDR1 SGHDT and CDR2 YYEEEE. V lost 4 bases and J lost 3, with 14 bases in between. The CDR3 is 14 residues long. CDR3 sequence reads: CASSPPTQGYEQYF. Here the CDR3 DNA reads TGTGCCAGCAGCCCCCCGACGCAGGGCTACGAGCAGTACTTC.

The chain recombines TRBV21-1 with TRBJ2-1; the table's D gene call, TRBD2, was not cross checked with the DNA. TRBV21-1 is flagged as a pseudogene. The CDR3 covers 16 residues. The chain's CDR3 is CASSKWGGETYNEQFF. CDR3 DNA: TGTGCCAGCAGCAAATGGGGGGGAGAAACCTACAATGAGCAGTTCTTC.

CDR3 loop: CASSPRPGFNTEAFF. For the CDR3, the DNA is TGTGCCAGTAGCCCCAGACCGGGATTTAACACTGAAGCTTTCTTT. V usage is TRBV19 and J usage is TRBJ1-1, with D unresolved. Germline lookup yields CDR1 LNHDA and CDR2 SQIVND (reference sequence). The CDR3 has 15 amino acids. The V gene lost 6 bases and the J gene lost 2 bases, with 16 bases spanning the gap.

The chain couples TRBV7-8 to TRBJ2-1, with TRBD2 matching 10 bases. This CDR3 is 15 amino acids long. Per the germline V gene, CDR1 is SGHVS and CDR2 is FQNEAQ. The J segment lost 4 bases and the V segment lost 3 bases, leaving 3 bases of the junction unmatched. CDR3 in DNA: TGTGCCAGCAGCTTGTTGGGACTAGCGTACAATGAGCAGTTCTTC. Translated: CASSLLGLAYNEQFF. Complete variable domain (other parts from reference TRBV7-8 and TRBJ2-1): GAGVSQSPRYKVAKRGQDVALRCDPISGHVSLFWYQQALGQGPEFLTYFQNEAQLDKSGLPSDRFFAERPEGSVSTLKIQRTQQEDSAVYLCASSLLGLAYNEQFFGPGTRLTVL.

The chain carries TRBV5-1 and TRBJ2-1, with D unclear. The CDR3 extends over 14 amino acids. With 1 base removed from V and 5 bases from J, the gap between germline ends came to 10 bases. Germline loops: CDR1 SGHRS, CDR2 YFSETQ. CDR3: CASSLNSLDNEQFF. CDR3 nucleotide sequence: TGCGCCAGCAGCTTGAACAGCTTAGACAATGAGCAGTTCTTC. The entire variable domain, with the rest obtained from reference TRBV5-1 and TRBJ2-1, is as follows: KAGVTQTPRYLIKTRGQQVTLSCSPISGHRSVSWYQQTPGQGLQFLFEYFSETQRNKGNFPGRFSGRQFSNSRSEMNVSTLELGDSALYLCASSLNSLDNEQFFGPGTRLTVL.

The chain couples TRBV3-1 (or the pseudogene TRBV3-2) to TRBJ2-3; TRBD2 might be the D (6 bases). CDR3 length: 15 amino acids. In germline, CDR1 is LGHDT, CDR2 YNNKEL (reference sequence). The V end lost 3 bases, the J end lost 2 bases, and 12 bases lay between the germline ends. CDR3 in amino acids: CASSHRAGPTDTQYF. The DNA for the CDR3 is TGTGCCAGCAGCCACCGAGCGGGTCCCACAGATACGCAGTATTTT.

The rearrangement joins TRBV24-1 to TRBJ1-5; tentative D call: TRBD1 (6 bases). Germline lookup yields CDR1 KGHDR and CDR2 SFDVKD. Between the trimmed V and J ends, which lost 3 bases and 6 bases, there was a span of 14 bases. The CDR3 has 15 amino acids. CDR3 coding DNA: TGTGCCACCAGTGATGGTGGGGGGGCGGTTCAGCCCCAGCATTTT. Translated, it gives CATSDGGGAVQPQHF.

The chain couples TRBV7-2 to TRBJ2-5, with D perhaps matching TRBD2 (6 bases). Trimming removed 5 bases from V and 1 base from J, with 17 bases in between. The germline gives CDR1 SGHTA, CDR2 FQGNSA. CDR3 length: 16 residues. The CDR3 protein is CASSPGRAGPQETQYF. In DNA, the CDR3 is TGTGCCAGCAGCCCAGGCAGGGCGGGGCCCCAAGAGACCCAGTACTTC. The whole variable domain, remainder taken from reference TRBV7-2 and TRBJ2-5, is GAGVSQSPSNKVTEKGKDVELRCDPISGHTALYWYRQSLGQGLEFLIYFQGNSAPDKSGLPSDRFSAERTGGSVSTLTIQRTQQEDSAVYLCASSPGRAGPQETQYFGPGTRLLVL.